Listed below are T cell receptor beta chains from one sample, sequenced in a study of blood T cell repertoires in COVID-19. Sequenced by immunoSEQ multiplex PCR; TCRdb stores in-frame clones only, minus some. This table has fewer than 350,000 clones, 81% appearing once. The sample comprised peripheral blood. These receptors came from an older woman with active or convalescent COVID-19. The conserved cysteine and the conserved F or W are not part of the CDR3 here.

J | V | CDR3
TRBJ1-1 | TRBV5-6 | ASSWGDTEAF
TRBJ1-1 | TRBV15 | ATSSPQRLTEAF
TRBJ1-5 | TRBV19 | ASSIKGAVGHQPQH
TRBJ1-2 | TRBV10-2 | ASSETGTGNYGYT
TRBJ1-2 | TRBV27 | ASSRFTLITGQGRDYGYT
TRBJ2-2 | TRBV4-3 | ASSQDSGTGNTGELF
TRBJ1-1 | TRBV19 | ASSTTAGTGPTEAF
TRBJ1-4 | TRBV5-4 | ASSLAGTGNEKLF
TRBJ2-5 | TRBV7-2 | ASSLYSPGEKTQY
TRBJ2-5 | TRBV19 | ASSDHSGFGETQY
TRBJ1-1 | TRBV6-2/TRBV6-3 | ASSHLEGTEAF
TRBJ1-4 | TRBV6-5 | ASSLLTTTNEKLF